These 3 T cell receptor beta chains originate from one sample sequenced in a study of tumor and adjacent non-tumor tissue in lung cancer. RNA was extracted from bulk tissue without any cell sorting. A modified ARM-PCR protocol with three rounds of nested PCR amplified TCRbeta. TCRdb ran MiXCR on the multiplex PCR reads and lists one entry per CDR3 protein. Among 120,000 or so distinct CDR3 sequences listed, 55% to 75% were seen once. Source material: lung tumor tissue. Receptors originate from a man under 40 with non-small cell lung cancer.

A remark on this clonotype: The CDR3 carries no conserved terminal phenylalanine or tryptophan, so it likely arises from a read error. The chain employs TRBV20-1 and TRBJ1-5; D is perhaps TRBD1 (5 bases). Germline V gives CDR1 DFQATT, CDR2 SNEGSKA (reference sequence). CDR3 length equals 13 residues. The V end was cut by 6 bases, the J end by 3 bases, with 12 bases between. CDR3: CSAIPGPNQPQHC. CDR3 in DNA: TGCAGTGCCATTCCGGGACCCAATCAGCCCCAGCATTGT.

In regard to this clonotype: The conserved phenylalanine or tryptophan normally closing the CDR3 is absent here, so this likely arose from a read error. The DNA for the CDR3 is TGCGCCAGCAGCCAAGAATCTGCAGGGAGATCTATGGGCACAAATACACAGTATTTA. Its translation: CASSQESAGRSMGTNTQYL. The chain carries TRBV4-3 and TRBJ2-3; D might be TRBD1 or TRBD2, each matching 5 bases. Per the germline V gene, CDR1 is LGHNA and CDR2 is YSLEER. This CDR3 spans 19 amino acids.

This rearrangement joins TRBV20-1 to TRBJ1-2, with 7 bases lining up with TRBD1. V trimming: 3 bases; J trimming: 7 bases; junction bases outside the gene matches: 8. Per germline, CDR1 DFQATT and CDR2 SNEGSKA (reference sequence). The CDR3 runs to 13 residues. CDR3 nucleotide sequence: TGCAGTGCTAGCGTCAGGGGGAAGTCTGGCTACACCTTC. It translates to CSASVRGKSGYTF.